A selection of T cell receptor beta chains follows, all from one sample in a study of post-analysis software for immune sequencing data. TCRdb redid the calling of the PCR reads with MiXCR, one entry per CDR3 protein. The sample yields hundreds of thousands of distinct CDR3 sequences, 25% to 30% seen once. What was sequenced was blood. The receptors come from a girl under 18 with multiple sclerosis. Both conserved end residues are part of each CDR3. A D gene is named only where the DNA matches it firmly. Rows give clone size only sometimes, using once, few, many, or a class for an expanded clone.

size	V	D	J	DNA	CDR3
NA	TRBV11-2	TRBD2	TRBJ2-1	TGTGCCAGCAGCTTAGTTAGCGGGGCAAACAATGAGCAGTTCTTC	CASSLVSGANNEQFF
few	TRBV20-1	NA	TRBJ1-2	TGCAGTGCCCACCACAGGGTCTATGGCTACACCTTC	CSAHHRVYGYTF
many	TRBV7-2	NA	TRBJ2-3	TGTGCCAGCAGCCCCCAGGCTCGAGATACGCAGTATTTT	CASSPQARDTQYF
few	TRBV15	TRBD2	TRBJ2-3	TGTGCCGCCTCCCAGGGGGTAGCGGGGGGTGAAGATACGCAGTATTTT	CAASQGVAGGEDTQYF
NA	TRBV2	NA	TRBJ2-6	TGTGCCAGCAGTGACCGGCAGAACTCTGGGGCCAACGTCCTGACTTTC	CASSDRQNSGANVLTF
NA	TRBV9	NA	TRBJ2-7	TGTGCCAGCAGCGTAGTTGGGGGCCCAGACGAGCAGTACTTC	CASSVVGGPDEQYF
NA	TRBV25-1	TRBD1	TRBJ2-3	TGTGCCAGCAGTGATAATCGACAGGGGTCGAGCACAGATACGCAGTATTTT	CASSDNRQGSSTDTQYF
NA	TRBV5-1	NA	TRBJ2-1	TGCGTCAGCAACGGGGGTGGAGACTCCTACAATGAGCAGTTCTTC	CVSNGGGDSYNEQFF
few	TRBV20-1	TRBD2	TRBJ2-5	TGCAGTGCGCTGGCCAGCGGGAGCTCGGGGACCCAGTACTTC	CSALASGSSGTQYF
NA	TRBV10-3	NA	TRBJ2-1	TGTGCCATCAGTGCCAGGGCAGGGGGTGGGGGGACCCGAACCTACAATGAGCAGTTCTTC	CAISARAGGGGTRTYNEQFF
few	TRBV7-9	TRBD2	TRBJ2-1	TGTGCCAGCAGCTCGGGACTAGCGCATAATGAGCAGTTCTTC	CASSSGLAHNEQFF
many	TRBV20-1	TRBD2	TRBJ2-1	TGCAGTGCTCCTAGCGGGAGGGCCTACAATGAGCAGTTCTTC	CSAPSGRAYNEQFF
few	TRBV28	TRBD1	TRBJ2-5	TGTGCCAGCAGGCCGAGCGGGACAGGGGGTTCAGAGACCCAGTACTTC	CASRPSGTGGSETQYF
NA	TRBV6-5	NA	TRBJ2-1	TGTGCCAGCAGTTATCGACGGCGTAGCTCCTACAATGAGCAGTTCTTC	CASSYRRRSSYNEQFF
many	TRBV29-1	NA	TRBJ2-7	TGCAGCGTTGATCTAGCCAACGACGAGCAGTACTTC	CSVDLANDEQYF
NA	TRBV7-9	TRBD1	TRBJ1-6	TGTGCCAGCAGCTCCCGACAGGGGGTAAATAATTCACCCCTCCACTTT	CASSSRQGVNNSPLHF
NA	TRBV5-1	TRBD2	TRBJ2-7	TGCGCCAGCAGCTTGGCCGTCACTAGCGGGAGGGCCCCGCCCTACTACGAGCAGTACTTC	CASSLAVTSGRAPPYYEQYF
NA	TRBV28	TRBD1	TRBJ2-1	TGTGCCAGCAAGGACAGGGGAAGCTACAATGAGCAGTTCTTC	CASKDRGSYNEQFF
NA	TRBV5-6	NA	TRBJ1-4	TGTGCCAGCAGCTTCGCGCGTGAAAAACTGTTTTTT	CASSFAREKLFF
NA	TRBV4-1	NA	TRBJ1-5	TGCGCCAGCAGCCAAGGGACGGGGGGCGGGGGCAATCAGCCCCAGCATTTT	CASSQGTGGGGNQPQHF
few	TRBV20-1	NA	TRBJ2-7	TGCAGTGCTAGGTTGGGCCTGACGAGGGACGAGCAGTACTTC	CSARLGLTRDEQYF
NA	TRBV20-1	NA	TRBJ1-6	TGCAGTGCTAGAGATCCTACAAAGGCAGGCCACTCACCCCTCCACTTT	CSARDPTKAGHSPLHF
many	TRBV5-1	NA	TRBJ2-1	TGCGCCAGCAGCTTGTTGGCTCGGGCTATCCAGGGCAATGAGCAGTTCTTC	CASSLLARAIQGNEQFF
NA	TRBV6-2/TRBV6-3	NA	TRBJ2-7	TGTGCCAGCAGTCACCCGGGTGCCGTTTACGAGCAGTACTTC	CASSHPGAVYEQYF
few	TRBV9	TRBD1	TRBJ1-4	TGTGCCAGCAGCCCACCCCGGACAGGGACTAATGAAAAACTGTTTTTT	CASSPPRTGTNEKLFF
NA	TRBV20-1	NA	TRBJ2-3	TGCAGTGGAAGCGAGAGCACAGATACGCAGTATTTT	CSGSESTDTQYF
few	TRBV7-2	TRBD1	TRBJ2-1	TGTGCCAGCAGCTTAAGAGGACAGGGTATCAATGAGCAGTTCTTC	CASSLRGQGINEQFF
NA	TRBV7-2	NA	TRBJ2-1	TGTGCCAGCAGACGATCGGCCGATGAGCAGTTCTTC	CASRRSADEQFF
few	TRBV5-1	TRBD1	TRBJ2-6	TGCGCCAGCAGCTTGGTGGGACAGGGCTCTGGGGCCAACGTCCTGACTTTC	CASSLVGQGSGANVLTF
NA	TRBV2	TRBD1	TRBJ2-1	TGTGCCAGCATGGGACAGGGTCTGAATGAGCAGTTCTTC	CASMGQGLNEQFF
few	TRBV5-6	NA	TRBJ1-2	TGTGCCAGCAGCTTTCCGTCCGGCGACCGCACCTTC	CASSFPSGDRTF
NA	TRBV21-1	NA	TRBJ1-4	TGTGCCAGCAGCAAGGGCAGCCGGGAGAGAACTAATGAAAAACTGTTTTTT	CASSKGSRERTNEKLFF
NA	TRBV6-1	NA	TRBJ2-5	TGTGCCAGCAGGAGGGACTTAGGTGCTGGGACCCAGTACTTC	CASRRDLGAGTQYF
NA	TRBV6-2/TRBV6-3	TRBD2	TRBJ2-7	TGTGTCAGCAGTCCGCTAGCGGGAGGACTCCCTCGGTCCTACGAGCAGTACTTC	CVSSPLAGGLPRSYEQYF
NA	TRBV4-3	TRBD2	TRBJ2-1	TGCGCCAGCGAACTTAGAGCGGGGCTCTCCTACAATGAGCAGTTCTTC	CASELRAGLSYNEQFF
many	TRBV7-2	TRBD2	TRBJ2-7	TGTGCCAGCAGCTTAGCGGCGGGAGTAGTCGCGGGGTACGAGCAGTACTTC	CASSLAAGVVAGYEQYF
NA	TRBV7-2	TRBD2	TRBJ2-7	TGTGCCAGCAGCCAGTTCTCCCTAGCGGGAGGGGGGCAGTACTTC	CASSQFSLAGGGQYF
NA	TRBV20-1	TRBD1	TRBJ1-2	TGCAGTGCTAGGAGGGACAGGGGACCCTATGGCTACACCTTC	CSARRDRGPYGYTF
few	TRBV12-3/TRBV12-4	NA	TRBJ2-3	TGTGCCAGCAGTTTAGGCAGCCGCACAGATACGCAGTATTTT	CASSLGSRTDTQYF
NA	TRBV3-1	TRBD2	TRBJ2-3	TGTGCCAGCAGCCGACGGGAGGCAGATTCGCAGTATTTT	CASSRREADSQYF
NA	TRBV6-6	NA	TRBJ1-2	TGTGCCAGCTTTTTCCAGCTAGCTAACTATGGCTACACCTTC	CASFFQLANYGYTF
few	TRBV9	TRBD2	TRBJ2-1	TGTGCCAGCAGCGTAGGCGCTAGCGGGGTTTACAATGAGCAGTTCTTC	CASSVGASGVYNEQFF
many	TRBV6-6	NA	TRBJ2-5	TGTGCCAGCAAAAACGGGGAGGCGGGAATACAAGAGACCCAGTACTTC	CASKNGEAGIQETQYF
few	TRBV29-1	TRBD1	TRBJ1-1	TGCAGCGTTGAAGGGGCGAGGACAGGGATCGGGATGAACACTGAAGCTTTCTTT	CSVEGARTGIGMNTEAFF
NA	TRBV28	NA	TRBJ2-7	TGTGCCAGCCGGAGGATGGCAGGGGACGAGCAGTACTTC	CASRRMAGDEQYF
NA	TRBV29-1	TRBD1	TRBJ2-2	TGCAGCGTCGACAGGGGTAGCACCGGGGAGCTGTTTTTT	CSVDRGSTGELFF
NA	TRBV10-3	TRBD1	TRBJ2-7	TGTGCCATCAGTGTCTCGGGACAGCTCTCCTACGAGCAGTACTTC	CAISVSGQLSYEQYF
few	TRBV27	NA	TRBJ2-5	TGTGCCAGCAGTTTAGGTGTCGGCGGGGGCCCTCGGGAGACCCAGTACTTC	CASSLGVGGGPRETQYF
few	TRBV6-6	NA	TRBJ1-4	TGTGCCAGCAGTTCTGGGGAGGCAACTAATGAAAAACTGTTTTTT	CASSSGEATNEKLFF
NA	TRBV20-1	NA	TRBJ2-1	TGCAGTGCTAGATACAGGACACACTCCTACAATGAGCAGTTCTTC	CSARYRTHSYNEQFF
few	TRBV27	TRBD1	TRBJ2-5	TGTGCCAGCAGTCCCTCGACAGGGGCGAAGACCCAGTACTTC	CASSPSTGAKTQYF
NA	TRBV14	TRBD1	TRBJ1-1	TGTGCCAGCAGCCAAGAAGGGACAGCTCGATACACTGAAGCTTTCTTT	CASSQEGTARYTEAFF
NA	TRBV4-1	NA	TRBJ2-7	TGCGCCAGCAGCCCGTGGTTGGATGAGCAGTACTTC	CASSPWLDEQYF
NA	TRBV20-1	TRBD2	TRBJ2-3	TGCAGTGCGACGCCCCTAGCGGGGGGGCCCACAGATACGCAGTATTTT	CSATPLAGGPTDTQYF
few	TRBV7-9	NA	TRBJ2-1	TGTGCCAGCAGCTTAGGGGGGCGATTCGATGAGCAGTTCTTC	CASSLGGRFDEQFF
NA	TRBV29-1	NA	TRBJ2-7	TGCAGCGTGGTAACAGGGGAGGCAGACGAGCAGTACTTC	CSVVTGEADEQYF
few	TRBV4-1	TRBD1	TRBJ1-1	TGCGCCAGCACCCGACAGGGAATGGACACTGAAGCTTTCTTT	CASTRQGMDTEAFF
NA	TRBV27	NA	TRBJ1-5	TGTGCCAGCCGGGAGTTTAGCAATCAGCCCCAGCATTTT	CASREFSNQPQHF
few	TRBV12-5	NA	TRBJ1-2	TGTGCTAGTGGAGTTACCGGAGGCGGCTACACCTTC	CASGVTGGGYTF
many	TRBV10-3	NA	TRBJ2-1	TGTGCGCCCCAAGGTGGAGTCCGGGGACCAACCAATGAGCAGTTCTTC	CAPQGGVRGPTNEQFF